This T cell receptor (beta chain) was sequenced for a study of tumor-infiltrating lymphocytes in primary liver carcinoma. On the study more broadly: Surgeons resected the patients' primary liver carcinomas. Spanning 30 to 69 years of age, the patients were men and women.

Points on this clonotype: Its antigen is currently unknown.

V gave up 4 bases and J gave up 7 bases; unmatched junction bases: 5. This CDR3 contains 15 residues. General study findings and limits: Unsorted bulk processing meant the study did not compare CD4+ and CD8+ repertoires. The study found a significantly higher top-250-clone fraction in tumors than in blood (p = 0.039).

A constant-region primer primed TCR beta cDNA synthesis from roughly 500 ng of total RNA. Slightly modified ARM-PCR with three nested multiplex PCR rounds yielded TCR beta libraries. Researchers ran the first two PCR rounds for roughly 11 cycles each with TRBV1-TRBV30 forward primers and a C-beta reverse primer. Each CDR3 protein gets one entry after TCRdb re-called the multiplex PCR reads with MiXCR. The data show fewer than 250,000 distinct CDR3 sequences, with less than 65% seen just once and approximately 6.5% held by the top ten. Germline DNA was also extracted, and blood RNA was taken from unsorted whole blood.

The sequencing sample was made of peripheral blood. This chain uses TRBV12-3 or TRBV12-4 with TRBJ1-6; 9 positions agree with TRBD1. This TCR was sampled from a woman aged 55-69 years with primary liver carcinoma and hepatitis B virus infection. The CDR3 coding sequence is TGTGCCAGCAGTTCTCGACAGGGGGACAATTCACCCCTCCACTTT. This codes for CASSSRQGDNSPLHF.